The present entry profiles one T cell receptor (beta chain) with its context. The antigen is undetermined. The sample comes from a study of T-cell reconstitution after alpha-beta-depleted transplantation in children. Findings and caveats of the study: Reportedly, alpha-beta T cells present about two months post-transplant originated from several hundred expanded clones of graft origin. TCRbeta diversity was high at day 60 in some patients (a result of surviving recipient T cells and thymic progenitors). At one year after transplant, newly produced T cells mostly accounted for T-cell counts and diversity.

Unique molecular identifiers were built into the TCRbeta library. TCRdb used MiXCR to reprocess the PCR reads, holding one entry per CDR3 protein. The sample yields more than 75,000 distinct CDR3 sequences, roughly a quarter seen once. The receptor's source is a boy aged 2 to 9 with acute lymphoblastic leukemia, due to receive a stem cell transplant. The sequences come from PBMCs, collected before TCRalphabeta/CD19-depleted stem cell transplant.

The CDR3 loop reads CASSWGTSGGFHEQYF. The CDR3 bases are TGCGCCAGCAGCTGGGGGACTAGCGGAGGGTTCCACGAGCAGTACTTC. This rearrangement joins TRBV5-1 to TRBJ2-7; 11 positions match TRBD2. J was trimmed by 5 bases and V by 3 bases; bases with no gene match: 10. This CDR3 has 16 residues. Germline CDR1 and CDR2: SGHRS and YFSETQ.